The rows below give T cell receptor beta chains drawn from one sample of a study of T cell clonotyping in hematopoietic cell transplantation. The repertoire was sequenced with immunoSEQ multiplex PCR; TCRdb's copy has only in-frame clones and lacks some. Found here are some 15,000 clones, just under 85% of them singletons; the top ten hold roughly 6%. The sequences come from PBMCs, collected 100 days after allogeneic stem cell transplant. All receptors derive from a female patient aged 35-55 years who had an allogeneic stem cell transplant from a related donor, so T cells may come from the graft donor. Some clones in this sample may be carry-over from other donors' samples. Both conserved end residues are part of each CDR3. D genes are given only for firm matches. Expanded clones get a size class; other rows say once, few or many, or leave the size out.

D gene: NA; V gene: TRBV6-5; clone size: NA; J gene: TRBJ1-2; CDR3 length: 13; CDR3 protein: CASSYDRYRGYTF; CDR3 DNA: TGTGCCAGCAGTTACGACAGGTACCGTGGCTACACCTTC
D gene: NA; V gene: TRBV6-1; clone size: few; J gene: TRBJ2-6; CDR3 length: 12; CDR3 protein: CASGSGANVLTF; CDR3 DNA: TGTGCCAGTGGGTCTGGGGCCAACGTCCTGACTTTC
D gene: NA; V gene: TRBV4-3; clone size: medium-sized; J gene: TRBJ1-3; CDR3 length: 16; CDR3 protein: CASSPSGRISGNTIYF; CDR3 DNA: TGCGCCAGCAGCCCCTCGGGGCGGATCTCTGGAAACACCATATATTTT
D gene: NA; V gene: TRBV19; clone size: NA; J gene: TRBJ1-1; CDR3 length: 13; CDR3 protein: CASSERPGAEAFF; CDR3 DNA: TGTGCCAGTAGCGAACGACCGGGAGCTGAAGCTTTCTTT
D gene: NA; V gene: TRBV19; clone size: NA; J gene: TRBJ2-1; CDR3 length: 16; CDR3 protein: CASSIYPKTSYNEQFF; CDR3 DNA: TGTGCCAGTAGTATTTATCCGAAGACTTCCTACAATGAGCAGTTCTTC
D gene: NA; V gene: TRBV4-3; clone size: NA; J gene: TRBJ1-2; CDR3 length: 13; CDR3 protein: CASSHAANYGYTF; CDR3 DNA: TGCGCCAGCAGCCACGCGGCTAACTATGGCTACACCTTC
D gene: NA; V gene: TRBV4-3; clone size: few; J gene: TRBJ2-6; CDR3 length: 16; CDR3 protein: CASSQDETAGANVLTF; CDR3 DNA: TGCGCCAGCAGCCAAGATGAGACAGCTGGGGCCAACGTCCTGACTTTC
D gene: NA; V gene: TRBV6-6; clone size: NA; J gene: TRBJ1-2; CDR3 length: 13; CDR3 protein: CASSSDTRGSYTF; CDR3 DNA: TGTGCCAGCAGCTCCGATACACGGGGGAGCTACACCTTC
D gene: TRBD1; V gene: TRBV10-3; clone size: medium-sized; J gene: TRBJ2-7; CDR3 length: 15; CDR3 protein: CAIGQGSPPPLEQYF; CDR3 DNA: TGTGCCATAGGACAGGGTTCTCCCCCGCCTCTCGAGCAGTACTTC
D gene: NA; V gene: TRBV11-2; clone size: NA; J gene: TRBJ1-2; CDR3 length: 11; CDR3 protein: CASSFGGGYTF; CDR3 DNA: TGTGCCAGCAGCTTTGGGGGCGGCTACACCTTC
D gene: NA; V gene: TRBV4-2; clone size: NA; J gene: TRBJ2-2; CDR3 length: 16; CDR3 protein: CASSQDRPGGAGELFF; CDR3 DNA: TGTGCCAGCAGCCAAGATAGGCCTGGGGGCGCCGGGGAGCTGTTTTTT
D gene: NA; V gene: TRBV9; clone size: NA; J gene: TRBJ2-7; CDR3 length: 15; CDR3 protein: CASSVGPGDSYEQYF; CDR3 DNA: TGTGCCAGCAGCGTAGGACCGGGGGACTCCTACGAGCAGTACTTC
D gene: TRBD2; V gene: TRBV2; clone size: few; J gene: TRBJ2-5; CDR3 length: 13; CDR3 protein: CASKREVGETQYF; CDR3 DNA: TGTGCCAGCAAGCGGGAGGTAGGGGAGACCCAGTACTTC
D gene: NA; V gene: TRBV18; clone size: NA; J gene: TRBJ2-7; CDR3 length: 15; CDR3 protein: CASSPKRSGGHEQYF; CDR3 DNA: TGTGCCAGCTCACCGAAGCGGTCTGGGGGTCACGAGCAGTACTTC
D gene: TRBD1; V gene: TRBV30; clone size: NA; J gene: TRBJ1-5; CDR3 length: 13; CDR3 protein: CAWRQQGGQPQHF; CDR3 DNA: TGTGCCTGGAGACAACAGGGGGGTCAGCCCCAGCATTTT
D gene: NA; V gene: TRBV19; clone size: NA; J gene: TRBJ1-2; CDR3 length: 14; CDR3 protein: CATSVSKRDYGYTF; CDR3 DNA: TGTGCTACGTCGGTTTCCAAACGGGACTATGGCTACACCTTC
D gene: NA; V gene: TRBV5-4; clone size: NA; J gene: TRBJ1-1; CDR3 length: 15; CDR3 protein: CASSLNHSPNTEAFF; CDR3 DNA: TGTGCCAGCAGCTTGAATCACAGCCCGAACACTGAAGCTTTCTTT
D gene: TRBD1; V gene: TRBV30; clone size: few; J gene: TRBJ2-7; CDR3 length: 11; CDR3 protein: CAADRGSEQYF; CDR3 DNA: TGTGCCGCCGACAGGGGTAGCGAGCAGTACTTC